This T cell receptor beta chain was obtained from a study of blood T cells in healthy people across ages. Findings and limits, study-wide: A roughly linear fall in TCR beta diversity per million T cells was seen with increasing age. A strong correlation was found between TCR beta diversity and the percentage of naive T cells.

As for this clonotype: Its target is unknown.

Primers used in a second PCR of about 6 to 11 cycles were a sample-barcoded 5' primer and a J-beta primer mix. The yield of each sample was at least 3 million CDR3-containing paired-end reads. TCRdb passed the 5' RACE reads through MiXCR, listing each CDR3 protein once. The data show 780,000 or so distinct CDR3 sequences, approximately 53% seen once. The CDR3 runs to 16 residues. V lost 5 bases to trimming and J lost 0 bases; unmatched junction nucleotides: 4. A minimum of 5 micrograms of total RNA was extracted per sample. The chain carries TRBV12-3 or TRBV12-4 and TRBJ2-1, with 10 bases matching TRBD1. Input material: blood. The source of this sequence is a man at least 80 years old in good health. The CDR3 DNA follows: TGTGCCAGCAGTGGGACAGGGGACCCCTCCTACAATGAGCAGTTCTTC. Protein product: CASSGTGDPSYNEQFF.